The clone carrying this T cell receptor (beta chain) turned up a few times. Its antigen is still unknown. The time point: patch test 3, about 24 weeks after DPC sensitization. Stated treatment: therapeutic diphenylcyclopropenone sensitization with weekly scalp DPC. TCRdb recomputed calls from the RACE reads with MiXCR, one row per CDR3 protein. The sample holds approximately 110,000 distinct CDR3 sequences; nearly 35% are singletons and the top ten take around 2.8%. The source of the sample is a study of human T cells and chemical hapten exposure. Study background: Small pooled library volume differences chiefly drove per-sample TCR yield variation.

Study-wide findings and caveats: Donors in the study had alopecia, meaning their immune response may differ from healthy people's. TCRs above 1 in 1000 frequency stayed constant with DPC sensitization.

The sequence was collected from a man aged 35 to 55 with alopecia areata. Some clones in this sample may be carry-over from other donors' samples. The material sequenced was whole blood, taken in connection with sensitization to the hapten diphenylcyclopropenone (DPC).

CDR3 sequence (DNA): TGTGCCAGCAGCCAAAGCGGGCTTAGCACAGATACGCAGTATTTT. Its protein product is CASSQSGLSTDTQYF. V gene TRBV7-8 combines with J gene TRBJ2-3; possible D gene TRBD2, 6 bases. Trimming shortened V by 5 bases and J by 0 bases, and 12 bases separated the two germline ends. The CDR3 runs to 15 residues. Per germline, CDR1 SGHVS and CDR2 FQNEAQ.